In this sample, the clone carrying this T cell receptor (beta chain) turned up many times. No antigen is known for it. Germline lookup yields CDR1 LNHNV and CDR2 YYDKDF (reference sequence). Trimming removed 0 bases from V and 5 bases from J, with 6 bases in between. This CDR3 has 13 amino acids. Patients chosen for sequencing had shown CD8+CD57+ cell expansion by flow cytometry. Patients, without exception, had severe acquired aplastic anemia. These data originate in a study of CD8+CD57+ T cells in acquired aplastic anemia. Regarding the study as a whole: Patients and healthy controls showed no significant CD8+ Simpson's diversity difference. It was found that nearly 30 CD8+ CDR3 sequences were shared between patients and controls.

Template material for TCR beta VDJ and CDR3 profiling consisted of genomic DNA. Using its own MiXCR run on the reads, TCRdb lists one record per CDR3 protein. Of about 240,000 distinct CDR3 sequences listed, more than 45% were seen once; the top ten hold about 8.3%. Sequencing was carried out using sorted CD4+, CD8+, or CD8+CD57+ T cells (not recorded which) from PBMCs. J is TRBJ2-3 and V is TRBV15; D is unclear. This receptor was taken from a human donor with aplastic anemia. CDR3 bases: TGTGCCACCAGCAGAGATCGAGAAGATACGCAGTATTTT. Protein product: CATSRDREDTQYF. The whole variable domain, filled in from reference TRBV15 and TRBJ2-3, reads DAMVIQNPRYQVTQFGKPVTLSCSQTLNHNVMYWYQQKSSQAPKLLFHYYDKDFNNEADTPDNFQSRRPNTSFCFLDIRSPGLGDTAMYLCATSRDREDTQYFGPGTRLTVL.